Reported below is one T cell receptor beta chain. Its antigen is not identified. At one of its ends the junction is not consistent with the germline gene, which may arise from a read error. Other nucleotide sequences from this sample produce the same CDR3. These data belong to a study of cytomegalovirus exposure and HLA in healthy donors. General observations from the study: Both high specificity and high sensitivity reportedly marked the classifier's diagnosis of cytomegalovirus status. The study put about 180 TCR beta chains on its list as cytomegalovirus-associated. Sequencing likely produced, as an artifact, a cluster of highly shared sequence variants. Donor immune exposure was known only as CMV serostatus.

CDR1 SEHNR and CDR2 FQNEAQ come from the germline V gene (reference sequence). This CDR3 contains 13 residues. PCR amplification relied on 60 Vbeta primers (plus 13 Jbeta primers). Sequencing was performed with immunoSEQ multiplex PCR; in TCRdb, only in-frame clones are kept and a portion is missing. The sample has about 170,000 clones, 82% seen once; the top ten hold approximately 1.4%. The sequence was obtained from a girl under 18 in good health and CMV-seropositive. The rearrangement joins TRBV7-9 to TRBJ1-2; D uncertain. The sample was PBMCs. The CDR3 spells CASSFAGYYGYTF. CDR3 bases: TGCGCCAGCAGCTTCGCGGGATACTATGGCTACACCTTC.